The 16 T cell receptor beta chains in this list originate from one sample, sequenced in a study of spatial heterogeneity in lung cancer. Study outcomes and limitations: Higher tumor mutation counts went along with higher counts of expanded intratumoral alpha and beta TCRs.

TCRdb passed the 5' RACE reads through MiXCR, listing each CDR3 protein once. Of 24,000 or so distinct CDR3 sequences in the sample, roughly 10% were seen once. Time point specified: sample taken at primary tumor resection. These receptors' targets are unknown. Source: lung tumor tissue, taken at surgery. The receptor set was obtained from a male donor with early-stage non-small cell lung cancer.

At least ten counts were recorded for this clonotype. The chain links TRBV4-1 to TRBJ2-7; 9 positions agree with TRBD1. Losses at the gene ends were 4 bases for V and 2 bases for J; bases not matched to a gene: 9. The CDR3 has 16 amino acids. Per the germline V gene, CDR1 is MGHRA and CDR2 is YSYEKL. The DNA for the CDR3 is TGCGCCAGCAGCCGGCTTCTGACAGGGGGTACCTACGAGCAGTACTTC. This sequence encodes CASSRLLTGGTYEQYF.

This clonotype was counted many times. The genes are TRBV5-1 and TRBJ2-3; 7 positions match TRBD1. The ends lost 7 bases at V and 3 bases at J; junction bases unmatched: 14. This CDR3 region has 16 residues. The germline CDR1 and CDR2 sequences are SGHRS and YFSETQ. The CDR3 DNA is TGCGCCAGCTCCTTATCCCGACAGGGCGGTACAGATACGCAGTATTTT. Its translation is CASSLSRQGGTDTQYF.

This clonotype was detected many times. The genes are TRBV19 and TRBJ2-1; D perhaps matches TRBD1 (5 bases). CDR1 is LNHDA, CDR2 SQIVND, per germline (reference sequence). This CDR3 has 14 amino acids. Trimming removed 4 bases at V and 10 bases at J, with 17 bases between. The CDR3 coding sequence is TGTGCCAGTAGTACACCCCCCCCGAGACAGGAGCAGTTCTTC. Translated, it gives CASSTPPPRQEQFF.

This clonotype came up many times. The V gene is TRBV10-3, the J gene TRBJ1-4; tentative D call: TRBD1 (5 bases). This CDR3 has 15 residues. V was pared by 10 bases and J by 0 bases, with 15 bases between. Looked up from germline, CDR1 is ENHRY and CDR2 is SYGVKD. The CDR3 sequence: CATKVGGATNEKLFF. CDR3 sequence (DNA): TGTGCCACCAAGGTGGGGGGGGCAACTAATGAAAAACTGTTTTTT.

This clonotype was counted at least ten times. The chain links TRBV4-2 to TRBJ2-5; no clear D. The CDR3 has 14 residues. Germline V gene data show CDR1 as LGHNA and CDR2 as YNFKEQ. Trimming cost V 0 bases and J 3 bases, with 8 bases left between them. The CDR3 bases are TGTGCCAGCAGCCAAGATCGAAGGGAAGAGACCCAGTACTTC. As protein: CASSQDRREETQYF.

This clonotype has at least ten counts. The gene calls are TRBV20-1 and TRBJ2-1; TRBD1 aligns across 9 bases. This CDR3 contains 13 residues. Germline values: CDR1 DFQATT, CDR2 SNEGSKA (reference sequence). With 6 bases clipped from V and 9 bases from J, the junction kept 9 bases outside the gene matches. CDR3 coding DNA: TGCAGTGCCACAGGACAGGGGAAGAGTGAGCAGTTCTTC. Protein product: CSATGQGKSEQFF.

Many counts were recorded for this clonotype. The V gene is TRBV6-5, the J gene TRBJ2-5; TRBD1 agrees at 7 bases. This CDR3 is built from 14 residues. The J segment lost 5 bases and the V segment lost 5 bases, leaving 8 bases of the junction unmatched. Germline V gene sequence: CDR1 MNHEY, CDR2 SVGAGI. CDR3: CASSPPGTAETQYF. DNA for the CDR3: TGTGCCAGCAGTCCCCCCGGGACAGCGGAGACCCAGTACTTC.

The chain carries TRBV12-3 or TRBV12-4 and TRBJ2-1; possibly TRBD2 for D (5 bases). The CDR3 contains 12 residues. V lost 8 bases and J 12 bases, leaving 17 bases between the germline ends. The DNA of the CDR3 is TGTGCCAGCCGGGCACTAGGAGGAGCGCAGTTCTTC. Its translation: CASRALGGAQFF.

This clonotype was found a few times. J is TRBJ1-5 and V is TRBV7-2; D unclear. CDR1 is SGHTA and CDR2 is FQGNSA in the germline V gene. The CDR3 loop spans 12 amino acids. The V gene lost 4 bases and the J gene lost 4 bases, with 5 bases spanning the gap. CDR3 DNA: TGTGCCAGCAGCTCAACGAATCAGCCCCAGCATTTT. Protein product: CASSSTNQPQHF.

This clonotype came up many times. V is TRBV7-3 and J is TRBJ2-6, with 7 bases aligning to TRBD2. This CDR3 spans 15 amino acids. Trimming removed 5 bases from V and 2 bases from J; junction bases left unmatched: 3. Germline V gene lookup returns CDR1 SGHTA and CDR2 FQGTGA. The CDR3 sequence: CASSPGGTGANVLTF. CDR3 nucleotide sequence: TGTGCCAGCAGCCCCGGGGGGACTGGGGCCAACGTCCTGACTTTC.

The table lists this clonotype with many counts. This chain links TRBV20-1 with TRBJ2-4; D not certain. Trimming stripped 5 bases from V and 8 bases from J, with 13 bases between. The germline gives CDR1 DFQATT, CDR2 SNEGSKA (reference sequence). This CDR3 is 12 amino acids long. Written as DNA, the CDR3 is TGCAGTGCTCCCGAGCTTAGACACATTCAGTACTTC. As protein: CSAPELRHIQYF.

This clonotype appeared many times. The chain combines TRBV5-1 with TRBJ2-3; D unresolved. Germline loops: CDR1 SGHRS, CDR2 YFSETQ. V was cut by 3 bases and J by 2 bases, with 10 bases left in between. The CDR3 runs to 14 residues. The CDR3 is CASSWAEHTDTQYF. DNA of the CDR3: TGCGCCAGCAGCTGGGCAGAACACACAGATACGCAGTATTTT.

This clonotype was recorded a few times. The CDR3 spells CASRRDGGNQPQHF. The CDR3 DNA reads as TGTGCCAGCAGACGGGACGGCGGGAATCAGCCCCAGCATTTT. The chain carries TRBV7-9 and TRBJ1-5; a weak D match, TRBD1 (5 bases). The V gene lost 6 bases and the J gene lost 4 bases, with 13 bases spanning the gap. The germline V gene encodes CDR1 SEHNR and CDR2 FQNEAQ (reference sequence). The CDR3 is made up of 14 amino acids.

This clonotype was detected many times. The V call is TRBV28, the J call TRBJ1-5; no reliable D call. CDR1 and CDR2 (germline): MDHEN, SYDVKM. Trimming stripped 2 bases from V and 5 bases from J, with 7 bases between. CDR3 length: 13 residues. The CDR3 DNA is TGTGCCAGCAGTTTAAATCCGGATCAGCCCCAGCATTTT. Its translation: CASSLNPDQPQHF.

This rearrangement joins TRBV24-1 to TRBJ2-2; the D is unclear. Germline-derived CDR1 and CDR2 are KGHDR and SFDVKD. V was pared by 8 bases and J by 1 base, with 10 bases between. CDR3 length: 14 residues. CDR3 nucleotides: TGTGCCACCATGGACGAACGGAACACCGGGGAGCTGTTTTTT. Amino acid sequence: CATMDERNTGELFF.

This clonotype was seen at least ten times. The gene calls are TRBV28 and TRBJ2-7; D possibly corresponds to TRBD2 (5 bases). This CDR3 spans 11 amino acids. CDR1 MDHEN and CDR2 SYDVKM come from the germline V gene. V gave up 6 bases and J gave up 5 bases, with 8 bases separating them. CDR3 nucleotides: TGTGCCAGCAGCGAGAGGGACGAGCAGTACTTC. Amino acid sequence: CASSERDEQYF. Full variable domain (rest looked up from reference TRBV28 and TRBJ2-7): DVKVTQSSRYLVKRTGEKVFLECVQDMDHENMFWYRQDPGLGLRLIYFSYDVKMKEKGDIPEGYSVSREKKERFSLILESASTNQTSMYLCASSERDEQYFGPGTRLTVT.